The 14 T cell receptor beta chains below all came from one sample that was sequenced in a study of blood T cells in healthy people across ages. Next came a second PCR, run for roughly 6 to 11 cycles, which used a sample-barcoded 5' primer along with a J-beta primer mix. TCRdb re-derived calls from the 5' RACE reads in MiXCR, one entry per CDR3 protein. Counted here are about 630,000 distinct CDR3 sequences, around a fifth occurring once; the ten biggest clones make up 3.5% to 4%. The sequencing sample was made of blood. These receptors were taken from a man aged 70 or older in good health.

The gene calls are TRBV7-2 and TRBJ1-5; TRBD1 matches 8 bases. The germline V gene has CDR1 SGHTA and CDR2 FQGNSA. The CDR3 consists of 16 residues. Trimming at V came to 1 base and at J to 9 bases, leaving 11 bases not matched to a gene. The CDR3 DNA reads TGTGCCAGCAGCTTAGGGGGGACGACAGGGGTATGGCCCCAGCATTTT. Its protein product is CASSLGGTTGVWPQHF.

This clonotype has more than one count but fewer than ten. The chain combines TRBV20-1 with TRBJ2-7, with D hard to call. CDR3 size: 14 residues. CDR1 is DFQATT and CDR2 is SNEGSKA in the germline V gene (reference sequence). The V end lost 1 base, the J end lost 2 bases, and 12 bases lay between the germline ends. Here the CDR3 reads CSARGPWVPYEQYF. CDR3 bases: TGCAGTGCTAGAGGCCCCTGGGTGCCCTACGAGCAGTACTTC.

The V and J genes are TRBV25-1 and TRBJ2-7; weak D call: TRBD2 (6 bases). V lost 8 bases to trimming and J lost 0 bases, with 11 bases between them. The CDR3 runs to 13 residues. Germline CDR1 is MGHDK and CDR2 is SYGVNS. This chain's CDR3 is CASVGGSSYEQYF. CDR3 coding DNA: TGTGCCAGCGTTGGAGGGTCCTCCTACGAGCAGTACTTC.

This chain uses TRBV5-5 with TRBJ2-5, with TRBD2 as a possible D gene (5 bases). TRBJ2-1 explains the end of the DNA better; the J call may be wrong. Germline-derived CDR1 and CDR2 are SGHKS and YYEKEE (reference sequence). The CDR3 spans 15 residues. The CDR3 DNA reads TGTGCCAGCATCCCATCGGGAACGGTTTACAATGAGCAGTTCTTC. Its protein is CASIPSGTVYNEQFF.

The sample holds a few counts of this clonotype. The V and J genes are TRBV3-1 and TRBJ2-5, with 14 positions matching TRBD2. With 5 bases clipped from V and 6 bases from J, the junction kept 11 bases outside the gene matches. CDR3 length equals 17 residues. Germline lookup yields CDR1 LGHDT and CDR2 YNNKEL (reference sequence). CDR3 in DNA: TGTGCCAGCAGCAGACTAGCGGGAGGGCCCTCTCCAAAGACCCAGTACTTC. Translated: CASSRLAGGPSPKTQYF.

This chain links TRBV3-1 with TRBJ2-6; no clear D. Trimming left V 1 base short and J 1 base short, with 11 bases between. This CDR3 is built from 17 residues. The germline gives CDR1 LGHDT, CDR2 YNNKEL (reference sequence). DNA for the CDR3: TGTGCCAGCAGCCAAGTGCCAGAGAGGTCTGGGGCCAACGTCCTGACTTTC. Its translation is CASSQVPERSGANVLTF.

This clonotype came up a few times. V usage is TRBV18 and J usage is TRBJ2-1; possible D gene TRBD2, 6 bases. The germline V and J ends were trimmed by 4 bases and 5 bases, with 18 bases remaining between them. This CDR3 contains 16 residues. CDR1 KGHSH and CDR2 LQKENI come from the germline V gene. The CDR3 reads CASSQDYGSGDNEQFF. In nucleotides, the CDR3 is TGTGCCAGCTCACAGGACTATGGTAGCGGAGACAATGAGCAGTTCTTC.

This rearrangement joins TRBV28 to TRBJ2-7; 8 positions match TRBD1. The junction had 4 bases not matched to a gene; V was cut back by 3 bases and J by 0 bases. The CDR3 runs to 15 residues. The V gene's germline CDR1 is MDHEN and CDR2 SYDVKM. CDR3 in DNA: TGTGCCAGCAGTTTGGGACAGGTACACTCCTACGAGCAGTACTTC. This translates into CASSLGQVHSYEQYF.

The chain employs TRBV3-1 and TRBJ2-7; D call uncertain. The CDR3 has 12 amino acids. Trimming cost V 1 base and J 5 bases, with 6 bases left between them. Germline-derived CDR1 and CDR2 are LGHDT and YNNKEL (reference sequence). CDR3 sequence reads: CASSQVINEQYF. The CDR3 DNA sequence: TGTGCCAGCAGCCAAGTAATCAACGAGCAGTACTTC.

This clonotype was counted between two and nine times. The V call is TRBV14, the J call TRBJ1-4, with 10 bases aligning to TRBD1. V was pared by 1 base and J by 11 bases, with 7 bases of the junction left unmatched. Germline CDR1 reads SGHDN; CDR2 reads FVKESK. The CDR3 loop spans 15 amino acids. This CDR3 reads CASSQGGTGVWKLFF. The CDR3 DNA reads as TGTGCCAGCAGCCAAGGGGGGACAGGGGTTTGGAAACTGTTTTTT.

The V gene is TRBV28, the J gene TRBJ2-5, with 8 bases identical to TRBD2. The end of the DNA aligns better with TRBJ2-1, so the J call may be wrong. The germline V gene encodes CDR1 MDHEN and CDR2 SYDVKM. The CDR3 is 15 amino acids. The CDR3 spells CASSSGSFGYNEQFF. The CDR3 DNA follows: TGTGCCAGCAGTAGCGGGAGCTTTGGGTACAATGAGCAGTTCTTC.

The rearrangement uses TRBV2 and TRBJ1-6; 10 bases align to TRBD1. The length of the CDR3 is 14 residues. The V segment lost 4 bases and the J segment 9 bases; nucleotides outside the gene matches: 3. Germline assignment: CDR1 SNHLY and CDR2 FYNNEI. CDR3 in DNA: TGTGCCAGCAGTGTAGGGACAGGGGCTTCACCCCTCCACTTT. Translated: CASSVGTGASPLHF.

This clonotype was seen many times. The rearrangement uses TRBV2 and TRBJ2-5; unclear D gene. CDR3 size: 13 residues. Trimming left V 3 bases short and J 7 bases short, with 12 bases between. Looked up from germline, CDR1 is SNHLY and CDR2 is FYNNEI. The CDR3 protein is CASSDLDFVTQYF. CDR3 bases: TGTGCCAGCAGTGATCTAGACTTTGTGACCCAGTACTTC.

This clonotype appeared a few times. V is TRBV20-1 and J is TRBJ2-5, with 10 positions matching TRBD2. Germline loops: CDR1 DFQATT, CDR2 SNEGSKA (reference sequence). This CDR3 comprises 12 residues. The junction had 2 bases not matched to a gene; V was cut back by 6 bases and J by 4 bases. CDR3 residues: CSATSGVETQYF. CDR3 bases: TGCAGTGCCACTAGCGGGGTAGAGACCCAGTACTTC.